This TCR beta chain was identified during a study of low-dose radiotherapy and immunotherapy resistance in tumors. On the study more broadly: Every two weeks patients got nivolumab 240 mg flat dose, plus ipilimumab 1 mg/kg every six weeks, intravenously. Cyclophosphamide infusions of 200 mg/m2 came every two weeks, one day before radiation-immunotherapy.

Described time point: after trial treatment. Regarding treatment: LDRT plus nivolumab, ipilimumab, low-dose cyclophosphamide and aspirin (RACIN trial). V lost 6 bases and J lost 5; bases outside the gene matches: 10. From germline, CDR1 is ENHRY and CDR2 SYGVKD. This CDR3 has 16 amino acids. Both TCRalpha and TCRbeta chains were reverse transcribed with V-gene-specific primers. Over about 19 PCR cycles, TCRs were amplified from a constant-region primer and V-primer adapter. In vitro transcription served to amplify the mRNA that had been isolated. TCRdb analysed the reads with MiXCR anew, one entry per CDR3 protein. The table includes about 84,000 distinct CDR3 sequences, 15% to 20% detected once. This clonotype was counted many times.

This rearrangement joins TRBV10-3 to TRBJ2-4; the match to TRBD1 covers 10 bases. Sequencing was performed on PBMCs, taken after low-dose radiotherapy plus immunotherapy. The sequence derives from a male donor with prostate cancer. The CDR3 loop is CAISDPGQGSENIQYF. For the CDR3, the DNA is TGTGCCATCAGCGACCCGGGACAGGGGTCTGAAAACATTCAGTACTTC.